Detailed here is one T cell receptor beta chain. This CDR3 comprises 14 residues. V lost 1 base and J lost 13; bases outside the gene matches: 8. Germline assignment: CDR1 SEHNR and CDR2 FQNEAQ (reference sequence). The data belong to a study of control samples from healthy donors and cancer patients. TCRdb keeps only in-frame clones here, not all; method: immunoSEQ multiplex PCR. The sample includes 120,000 or so clones, over 75% of them seen just once. The TCR originated in a man aged 35 to 55 in good health. J is TRBJ2-1 and V is TRBV7-9; 9 bases are shared with TRBD2. The sequencing input was blood. The CDR3 coding sequence is TGTGCCAGCAGCTTAGTGCTAGCGGGGTTGGTTCAGTTCTTC. This translates into CASSLVLAGLVQFF.